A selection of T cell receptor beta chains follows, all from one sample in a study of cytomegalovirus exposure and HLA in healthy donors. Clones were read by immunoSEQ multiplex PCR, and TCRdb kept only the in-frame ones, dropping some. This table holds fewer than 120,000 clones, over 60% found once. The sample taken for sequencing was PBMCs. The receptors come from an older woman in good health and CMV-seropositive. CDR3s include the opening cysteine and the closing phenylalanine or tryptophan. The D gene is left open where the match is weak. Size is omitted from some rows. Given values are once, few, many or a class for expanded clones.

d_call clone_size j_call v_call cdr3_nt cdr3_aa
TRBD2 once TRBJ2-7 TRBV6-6 TGTGCCAGCAGTTACTCGAACAGCGGGGGCGAGCAGTACTTC CASSYSNSGGEQYF
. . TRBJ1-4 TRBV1 TGCACCAGCAGCCAAGATCTACGGGGGGCAACTAATGAAAAACTGTTTTTT CTSSQDLRGATNEKLFF
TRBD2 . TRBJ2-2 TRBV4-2 TGTGCCAGCAGCCAGTCTGGCGGGAGGGCCCCCGGGGAGCTGTTTTTT CASSQSGGRAPGELFF
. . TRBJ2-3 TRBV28 TGTGCCAGCAGTTTATTATTAGGAGGCACAGATACGCAGTATTTT CASSLLLGGTDTQYF
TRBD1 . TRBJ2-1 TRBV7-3 TGTGCCAGCAGCTTAATGGGGACAGGGCGATACAATGAGCAGTTCTTC CASSLMGTGRYNEQFF
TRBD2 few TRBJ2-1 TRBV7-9 TGTGCCAGCAGCTTTTTGTTGGCGGGACTAGCGGGAGTAAATGAGCAGTTCTTC CASSFLLAGLAGVNEQFF
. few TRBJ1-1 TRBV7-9 TGTGCCAGCAGTTCATGGAACGGTCAGGACACTGAAGCTTTCTTT CASSSWNGQDTEAFF
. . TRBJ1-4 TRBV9 TGTGCCAGCAGCGTACAAACCGGCGGTTCAACTAATGAAAAACTGTTTTTT CASSVQTGGSTNEKLFF
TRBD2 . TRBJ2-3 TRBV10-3 TGTGCCATCAGTTCGACTAGCGGGAGCCACACAGATACGCAGTATTTT CAISSTSGSHTDTQYF
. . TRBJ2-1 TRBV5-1 TGCGCCAGCAGCTTGACGAGAGCCCTCTACAATGAGCAGTTCTTC CASSLTRALYNEQFF
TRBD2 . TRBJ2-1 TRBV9 TGTGCCAGCAGCGTAGTTGAGGGCCTAGCGGAGAACTACAATGAGCAGTTCTTC CASSVVEGLAENYNEQFF
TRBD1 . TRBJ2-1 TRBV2 TGTGCCAGCAGTGAAGCGGGGACAGGGGGCGAAGAGCAGTTCTTC CASSEAGTGGEEQFF
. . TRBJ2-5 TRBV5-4 TGTGCCAGCAGCGTGCTACAGGGAGGGGAGACCCAGTACTTC CASSVLQGGETQYF
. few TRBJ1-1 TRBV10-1 TGCGCCAGCCTAGACAGGAAGAACACTGAAGCTTTCTTT CASLDRKNTEAFF
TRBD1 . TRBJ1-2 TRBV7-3 TGTGCCAGCAGCGTCGACAGGGATCATGGCTACACCTTC CASSVDRDHGYTF
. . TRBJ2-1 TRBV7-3 TGTGCCAGCAGCTTAGGCCTAGCGAGTCGAGGTGAGCAGTTCTTC CASSLGLASRGEQFF
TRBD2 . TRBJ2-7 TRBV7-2 TGTGCCAGCAGCTCAGCGGGAGGATCCTACGAGCAGTACTTC CASSSAGGSYEQYF
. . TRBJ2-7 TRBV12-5 TGTGCCAGTGGTTACCGGACAGCGCAGTACTTC CASGYRTAQYF
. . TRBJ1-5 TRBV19 TGTGCCAGTAGTATAGCAGGTAGCAATCAGCCCCAGCATTTT CASSIAGSNQPQHF
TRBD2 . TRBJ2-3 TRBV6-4 TGTGCCAGCAAAGTTTCCGGGACTAGCGGGAGGACCCCAGATACGCAGTATTTT CASKVSGTSGRTPDTQYF
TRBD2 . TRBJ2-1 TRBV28 TGTGCCAGCAGCCCATTCTCAGGGAGCGGGACCAACAATGAGCAGTTCTTC CASSPFSGSGTNNEQFF
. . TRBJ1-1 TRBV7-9 TGTGCCACCGCGAAGGGGTGGTCCCTGAACACTGAAGCTTTCTTT CATAKGWSLNTEAFF